The entry that follows covers one T cell receptor beta chain sequence. Antigen: not known. This sample stems from a study of cytomegalovirus exposure and HLA in healthy donors. Study background: Assignment to the Caucasian-associated ancestry cluster applied to approximately 80% of the approximately 380 genotyped donors.

The CDR3 runs to 14 residues. Per germline, CDR1 SGHVS and CDR2 FQNEAQ. Trimming cost V 2 bases and J 5 bases, with 13 bases left between them. PCR was performed using 60 Vbeta and 13 Jbeta primers. Measured with immunoSEQ multiplex PCR; TCRdb has only the in-frame clones, and not every one. In the table there are around 130,000 clones, roughly 80% of which are singletons. Regarding the study as a whole: Sequence variants that were highly shared formed a cluster that was likely a sequencing artifact.

The sample taken for sequencing was PBMCs. This receptor was identified in a boy under 18 in good health and CMV-seronegative. The chain recombines TRBV7-8 with TRBJ2-7; possible D gene TRBD2, 5 bases. Here the CDR3 reads CASSLWSGVNEQYF. CDR3 nucleotides: TGTGCCAGCAGCTTATGGAGCGGTGTCAACGAGCAGTACTTC.